The sequence of this T cell receptor beta chain was determined in a study of PD-L1 blockade in urothelial cancer. Study context: Most patients, about nine tenths of the roughly 29, were males with bladder-origin cancer. After treatment start, blood was analyzed at 3 weeks (second dose) and at 6 weeks. Per blood sample, T cells had a median of about 150,000. Notes on the study in general: By 3 weeks, tumor-associated blood clones had expanded more in durable-benefit patients.

The time point: pretreatment peripheral blood. Worth noting for this clone: Its matching antigen is unknown.

TCRdb's table, derived via immunoSEQ multiplex PCR, lists solely in-frame clones and lacks some. The sample has some 63,000 clones, roughly 79% seen once. In germline, CDR1 is LGHNA, CDR2 YNFKEQ. The CDR3 runs to 16 residues. V shed 6 bases and J shed 1 base, with 15 bases lying between them. Sequenced here: PBMCs, sampled around atezolizumab (anti-PD-L1) treatment. This chain links TRBV4-2 with TRBJ2-2, with D possibly matching TRBD1 (5 bases). The sequence derives from a man between 65 and 85 years old with urothelial cancer. The CDR3 region is CASRRTPAENTGELFF. Written as DNA, the CDR3 is TGTGCCAGCAGGCGGACACCGGCCGAGAACACCGGGGAGCTGTTTTTT.